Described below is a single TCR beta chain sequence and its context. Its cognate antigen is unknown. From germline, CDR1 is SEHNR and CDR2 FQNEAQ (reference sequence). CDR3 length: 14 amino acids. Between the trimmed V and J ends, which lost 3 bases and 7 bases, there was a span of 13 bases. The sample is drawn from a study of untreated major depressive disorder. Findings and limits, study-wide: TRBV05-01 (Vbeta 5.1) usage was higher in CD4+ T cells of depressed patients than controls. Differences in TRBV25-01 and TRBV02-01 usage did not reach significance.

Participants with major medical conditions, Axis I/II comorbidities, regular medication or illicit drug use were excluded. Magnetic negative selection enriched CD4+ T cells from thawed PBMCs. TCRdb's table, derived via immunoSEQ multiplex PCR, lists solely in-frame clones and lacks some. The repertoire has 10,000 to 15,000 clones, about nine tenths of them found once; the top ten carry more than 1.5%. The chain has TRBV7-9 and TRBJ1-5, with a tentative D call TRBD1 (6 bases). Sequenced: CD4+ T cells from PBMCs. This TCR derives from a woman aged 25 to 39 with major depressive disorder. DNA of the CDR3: TGTGCCAGCAGCTTGACAGGTCGGGAACAGCCCCAGCATTTT. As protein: CASSLTGREQPQHF.